The present T cell receptor (beta chain) was sequenced within a study of tumor-infiltrating lymphocytes in primary liver carcinoma. This clonotype was found many times. Its antigen remains unidentified. Total RNA (around 500 ng) served as template for TCR beta cDNA synthesis primed by a constant-region primer. Slightly modified ARM-PCR with three nested multiplex PCR rounds yielded TCR beta libraries. The first two PCR rounds, roughly 10 cycles each, used TRBV1-TRBV30 forward primers and a C-beta reverse primer. TCRdb processed the multiplex PCR reads anew with MiXCR; each CDR3 protein has one entry. This sample has roughly 70,000 distinct CDR3 sequences, with about 71% found just once. Study-wide findings and caveats: Blood had a significantly lower top-250-clone fraction than tumors did (p = 0.039). The overlap of tumor-adjacent and tumor-blood pairs was smaller than that of tumor region pairs.

Both RNA and DNA were isolated together from around 20-30 mg of bulk tissue that had not been sorted. Primary liver carcinomas in the patients were surgically resected. Germline CDR1 reads MNHNS; CDR2 reads SASEGT. CDR3 size: 13 residues. V dropped 2 bases and J dropped 3 bases, with 8 bases sitting between them. The specimen sequenced was liver tumor tissue from sampling region 4. Subset meaning: tumor region T4, right-lateral pole. The sequence was obtained from a middle-aged man with primary liver carcinoma and hepatitis B virus infection. The V call is TRBV6-1, the J call TRBJ2-7; D unresolved. The CDR3 protein is CASSEWVFYEQYF. For the CDR3, the DNA is TGTGCCAGCAGTGAATGGGTTTTCTACGAGCAGTACTTC.